This T cell receptor beta chain emerged from a study of T cell responses to AZD1222 COVID-19 vaccine. General observations from the study: Among vaccine-associated CD4 TCRs, coverage spanned spike, with dominance at 160-218 and 743-854. Spike-specific TCR breadth and depth were elevated following two AZD1222 doses. As reported, nearly half of all spike-specific TCRs target variant regions that are unmutated. Females made up more of the donors, who were largely white British, and clonal diversity may have come out too low.

The CDR3 length is 15 residues. The V and J ends lost 2 bases and 5 bases, in that order; junction bases with no gene match: 6. CDR1 and CDR2 from the germline V gene are MDHEN and SYDVKM. As concerns this clone: What it binds is unknown.

Using immunoSEQ multiplex PCR, the repertoire was profiled, and TCRdb retains in-frame clones only, with some absent. The data contain about 100,000 clones, around 87% of them singletons. The sequence derives from an adult who received the AZD1222 COVID-19 vaccine. V usage is TRBV28 and J usage is TRBJ2-7, with 10 bases matching TRBD2. Material: peripheral blood, obtained 28 days after the second AZD1222 dose. The CDR3 DNA is TGTGCCAGCAGTTTAGGTAGCGGGAGGTCTGACGAGCAGTACTTC. Residues: CASSLGSGRSDEQYF. The entire variable domain, with the rest obtained from reference TRBV28 and TRBJ2-7, is as follows: DVKVTQSSRYLVKRTGEKVFLECVQDMDHENMFWYRQDPGLGLRLIYFSYDVKMKEKGDIPEGYSVSREKKERFSLILESASTNQTSMYLCASSLGSGRSDEQYFGPGTRLTVT.